These T cell receptor beta chains were read from a single sample in a study of control samples from healthy donors and cancer patients. Using immunoSEQ multiplex PCR, the repertoire was profiled, and TCRdb retains in-frame clones only, with some absent. The sample carries around 230,000 clones, around 94% recorded once. What was sequenced was blood. The receptors derive from a middle-aged man in good health. Both conserved end residues are part of each CDR3. D genes are given only for firm matches. Size is omitted from some rows. Given values are once, few, many or a class for expanded clones.

TRBV7-9,TRBJ1-1,NA,NA,CASSLGSLGAFF,TGTGCCAGCAGCTTAGGCTCTTTAGGGGCTTTCTTT
TRBV19,TRBJ2-5,NA,NA,CASKGTGETQYF,TGTGCCAGTAAGGGCACTGGGGAGACCCAGTACTTC
TRBV24-1,TRBJ2-1,NA,TRBD1,CATSGSRQGDYNEQFF,TGTGCCACCAGTGGCTCGAGACAGGGGGATTACAATGAGCAGTTCTTC
TRBV5-5,TRBJ1-5,NA,TRBD1,CASSLSARGDNQPQHF,TGTGCCAGCAGCTTGTCGGCCAGGGGGGACAATCAGCCCCAGCATTTT
TRBV27,TRBJ1-6,NA,TRBD1,CASSFQQGEHYNSPLHF,TGTGCCAGCAGTTTCCAACAGGGGGAACACTATAATTCACCCCTCCACTTT
TRBV5-1,TRBJ2-3,NA,TRBD2,CASSLFPSGGASTDTQYF,TGCGCCAGCAGCTTGTTCCCTAGCGGGGGGGCTAGCACAGATACGCAGTATTTT
TRBV6-5,TRBJ1-2,NA,NA,CASTGDGWTYGYTF,TGTGCCAGCACCGGAGACGGTTGGACCTATGGCTACACCTTC
TRBV5-4,TRBJ2-3,NA,NA,CASSGYTDTQYF,TGTGCCAGCAGCGGATACACAGATACGCAGTATTTT
TRBV28,TRBJ1-1,NA,TRBD1,CASTNTDRVNTEAFF,TGTGCCAGCACCAATACGGACAGGGTGAACACTGAAGCTTTCTTT
TRBV5-1,TRBJ2-2,NA,NA,CASSLEGTLNKLFF,TGCGCCAGCAGCTTGGAGGGGACCCTTAACAAGCTGTTTTTT
TRBV19,TRBJ2-5,NA,NA,CASSLQPRGETQYF,TGTGCCAGTAGTCTCCAGCCCAGGGGAGAGACCCAGTACTTC
TRBV15,TRBJ1-2,NA,NA,CATSRDYTGNGYTF,TGTGCCACCAGCAGAGACTACACAGGGAATGGCTACACCTTC
TRBV9,TRBJ2-1,NA,NA,CASSVADSPAYNEQFF,TGTGCCAGCAGCGTAGCCGACTCCCCAGCCTACAATGAGCAGTTCTTC
TRBV20-1,TRBJ1-1,NA,TRBD1,CSASRTGLLNTEAFF,TGCAGTGCTAGTCGGACAGGACTACTGAACACTGAAGCTTTCTTT
TRBV5-1,TRBJ2-5,NA,NA,CASSVPGTPGQYF,TGCGCCAGCAGCGTACCCGGGACACCGGGACAGTACTTC
TRBV30,TRBJ1-1,NA,TRBD1,CAWTTLGQRNTEAFF,TGTGCCTGGACTACGTTGGGACAGCGCAACACTGAAGCTTTCTTT
TRBV18,TRBJ2-2,NA,NA,CASSLVRRASGTGELFF,TGTGCCAGCTCACTTGTTCGGCGGGCGTCGGGCACCGGGGAGCTGTTTTTT
TRBV2,TRBJ2-1,NA,NA,CASRGLGYNEQFF,TGTGCCAGCAGGGGTCTCGGGTACAATGAGCAGTTCTTC
TRBV18,TRBJ1-4,NA,TRBD1,CASSPTGGFGNEKLFF,TGTGCCAGCTCGCCGACAGGGGGCTTTGGTAATGAAAAACTGTTTTTT
TRBV4-1,TRBJ2-3,NA,NA,CASSDSTDTQYF,TGCGCCAGCAGCGATAGCACAGATACGCAGTATTTT
TRBV19,TRBJ2-5,once,TRBD2,CASSMALGGGGAQETQYF,TGTGCCAGTAGTATGGCCCTTGGGGGCGGGGGGGCCCAAGAGACCCAGTACTTC
TRBV18,TRBJ1-2,once,NA,CASSPSGNYGYTF,TGTGCCAGCTCACCCTCAGGGAACTATGGCTACACCTTC
TRBV4-3,TRBJ1-2,NA,NA,CASSQDRRGYTF,TGCGCCAGCAGCCAAGATCGGCGGGGCTACACCTTC
TRBV3-1/TRBV3-2,TRBJ2-1,NA,NA,CASSHFLNEQFF,TGTGCCAGCAGCCACTTCTTAAATGAGCAGTTCTTC
TRBV6-1,TRBJ2-1,once,NA,CASSDPNRSYNEQFF,TGTGCCAGCAGTGACCCTAACCGCTCCTACAATGAGCAGTTCTTC
TRBV19,TRBJ2-5,NA,NA,CASSTQGQETQYF,TGTGCCAGTAGTACACAAGGGCAAGAGACCCAGTACTTC
TRBV10-3,TRBJ1-5,NA,NA,CATAPGGNQPQHF,TGTGCCACAGCCCCAGGGGGCAATCAGCCCCAGCATTTT
TRBV3-1/TRBV3-2,TRBJ2-3,NA,NA,CASSQRQARTDTQYF,TGTGCCAGCAGCCAACGACAGGCACGCACAGATACGCAGTATTTT
TRBV27,TRBJ1-2,NA,NA,CASSLHTGEANYGYTF,TGTGCCAGCAGTCTACATACAGGAGAAGCTAACTATGGCTACACCTTC
TRBV30,TRBJ2-2,NA,NA,CAWSAPGTPNTGELFF,TGTGCCTGGAGTGCCCCCGGGACTCCGAACACCGGGGAGCTGTTTTTT
TRBV19,TRBJ1-6,NA,TRBD1,CASSERDRQIDSPLHF,TGTGCCAGTAGTGAAAGGGACAGGCAAATTGATTCACCCCTCCACTTT
TRBV28,TRBJ1-4,NA,TRBD1,CASSFFTGGSGEKLFF,TGTGCCAGCAGTTTTTTTACAGGGGGCTCCGGCGAAAAACTGTTTTTT
TRBV6-2/TRBV6-3,TRBJ2-1,NA,TRBD2,CASSYSNYGRGSSYNEQFF,TGTGCCAGCAGTTACTCGAATTACGGGCGGGGGAGCTCCTACAATGAGCAGTTCTTC
TRBV5-8,TRBJ2-7,NA,NA,CASSLGGGRSSSYEQYF,TGTGCCAGCAGCTTGGGGGGTGGAAGATCGAGCTCCTACGAGCAGTACTTC
TRBV18,TRBJ2-7,NA,NA,CASSPTITFDEQYF,TGTGCCAGCTCACCGACCATTACCTTCGACGAGCAGTACTTC
TRBV29-1,TRBJ2-3,NA,TRBD1,CSGRGYRGDTQYF,TGCAGCGGACGGGGATACAGGGGGGATACGCAGTATTTT
TRBV5-1,TRBJ2-7,NA,TRBD2,CASSGSGGSSYEQYF,TGCGCCAGCAGTGGTAGCGGGGGGAGCTCCTACGAGCAGTACTTC
TRBV20-1,TRBJ2-3,NA,NA,CSANERSTDTQYF,TGCAGTGCTAATGAGCGAAGCACAGATACGCAGTATTTT
TRBV24-1,TRBJ2-5,NA,NA,CATSGGEETQYF,TGTGCCACCAGTGGGGGCGAGGAGACCCAGTACTTC
TRBV6-6,TRBJ1-1,NA,NA,CASSPGRLNTEAFF,TGTGCCAGCAGTCCCGGCCGGCTGAACACTGAAGCTTTCTTT
TRBV5-6,TRBJ1-2,NA,NA,CASSDTGYGYTF,TGTGCCAGCAGCGATACAGGATACGGCTACACCTTC
TRBV6-5,TRBJ1-2,NA,TRBD1,CASRPTGVLDGYTF,TGTGCCAGCAGACCGACAGGGGTTCTGGATGGCTACACCTTC
TRBV2,TRBJ2-7,NA,NA,CASSGEGRAPTEQYF,TGTGCCAGCAGTGGGGAAGGCAGGGCCCCTACCGAGCAGTACTTC
TRBV4-1,TRBJ2-5,NA,NA,CASSQIYWGQETQYF,TGCGCCAGCAGCCAAATCTACTGGGGGCAAGAGACCCAGTACTTC
TRBV4-1,TRBJ1-2,once,NA,CASSLTKIAGGYTF,TGCGCCAGCAGCCTTACCAAAATCGCCGGGGGCTACACCTTC
TRBV5-1,TRBJ2-2,once,NA,CASSFVNWERGNTGELFF,TGCGCCAGCAGCTTTGTTAATTGGGAACGAGGAAACACCGGGGAGCTGTTTTTT
TRBV20-1,TRBJ2-5,NA,NA,CSASSFGTQYF,TGCAGTGCTAGCAGTTTCGGGACCCAGTACTTC
TRBV28,TRBJ1-1,NA,NA,CASQAGTAAAFF,TGTGCCAGCCAGGCGGGGACCGCCGCGGCTTTCTTT
TRBV18,TRBJ1-1,NA,NA,CASSPPSQVRNTEAFF,TGTGCCAGCTCACCACCCTCGCAGGTGCGAAACACTGAAGCTTTCTTT
TRBV7-9,TRBJ1-2,NA,TRBD1,CASSLGGDRANYGYTF,TGTGCCAGCAGCTTAGGAGGGGACAGGGCTAACTATGGCTACACCTTC
TRBV5-1,TRBJ2-7,NA,TRBD1,CASSLPTGDEQYF,TGCGCCAGCAGCCTACCAACAGGGGACGAGCAGTACTTC
TRBV9,TRBJ1-3,NA,TRBD1,CASSVGGTAPSSGNTIYF,TGTGCCAGCAGCGTAGGAGGGACAGCCCCAAGCTCTGGAAACACCATATATTTT